A selection of T cell receptor beta chains follows, all from one sample in a study of cytomegalovirus exposure and HLA in healthy donors. Assay: immunoSEQ multiplex PCR; the TCRdb copy retains only in-frame clones and omits some. The sample table sets out fewer than 150,000 clones. The sequenced sample was PBMCs. Receptor source: an older woman in good health and CMV-seronegative. CDR3s include the opening cysteine and the closing phenylalanine or tryptophan. D genes are given only for firm matches.

V: TRBV5-6; D: .; J: TRBJ2-2; CDR3: CASSQITGELFF; DNA: TGTGCCAGCAGCCAAATCACCGGGGAGCTGTTTTTT
V: TRBV27; D: .; J: TRBJ2-1; CDR3: CASSRTEGRKQFF; DNA: TGTGCCAGCAGTCGGACTGAAGGACGTAAGCAGTTCTTC
V: TRBV28; D: TRBD2; J: TRBJ2-4; CDR3: CASSFGGAKNIQYF; DNA: TGTGCCAGCAGTTTCGGGGGGGCCAAAAACATTCAGTACTTC
V: TRBV6-6; D: .; J: TRBJ2-7; CDR3: CASSSYYEQYF; DNA: TGTGCCAGCAGTTCCTATTACGAGCAGTACTTC
V: TRBV2; D: .; J: TRBJ1-1; CDR3: CASSEEAVGGGAFF; DNA: TGTGCCAGCAGTGAAGAGGCGGTGGGGGGGGGAGCTTTCTTT
V: TRBV18; D: .; J: TRBJ2-5; CDR3: CASSPAVGAETQYF; DNA: TGTGCCAGCTCACCAGCGGTAGGGGCAGAGACCCAGTACTTC
V: TRBV7-8; D: .; J: TRBJ1-5; CDR3: CASSPRYFAGGGNQPQHF; DNA: TGTGCCAGCAGCCCTAGATATTTCGCCGGCGGTGGCAATCAGCCCCAGCATTTT
V: TRBV4-1; D: TRBD2; J: TRBJ2-5; CDR3: CASSPGRSAGQETQYF; DNA: TGCGCCAGCAGCCCGGGGCGGTCAGCGGGGCAAGAGACCCAGTACTTC
V: TRBV5-5; D: TRBD1; J: TRBJ2-7; CDR3: CASTPEDRAYEQYF; DNA: TGTGCCAGCACCCCGGAGGACAGGGCCTACGAGCAGTACTTC
V: TRBV7-9; D: TRBD1; J: TRBJ2-1; CDR3: CASSSPPGTGSYNEQFF; DNA: TGTGCCAGCAGCTCCCCTCCCGGGACAGGGTCCTACAATGAGCAGTTCTTC
V: TRBV2; D: .; J: TRBJ1-4; CDR3: CASSQQGMGYEKLFF; DNA: TGTGCCAGCAGTCAACAGGGAATGGGGTATGAAAAACTGTTTTTT
V: TRBV2; D: .; J: TRBJ2-3; CDR3: CASSDSTPTDTQYF; DNA: TGTGCCAGCAGTGATTCTACCCCCACAGATACGCAGTATTTT
V: TRBV5-1; D: .; J: TRBJ1-1; CDR3: CASSFLQAGIRNTEAFF; DNA: TGCGCCAGCAGCTTCCTCCAGGCCGGGATTAGGAACACTGAAGCTTTCTTT
V: TRBV18; D: .; J: TRBJ1-3; CDR3: CASSRDSGNTIYF; DNA: TGTGCCAGCTCTCGGGACTCTGGAAACACCATATATTTT
V: TRBV7-2; D: .; J: TRBJ2-7; CDR3: CASSARLAGAPYEQYF; DNA: TGTGCCAGCAGCGCTCGGCTCGCGGGGGCACCCTACGAGCAGTACTTC
V: TRBV27; D: TRBD1; J: TRBJ1-2; CDR3: CASRLGTDYGYTF; DNA: TGTGCCAGTCGACTAGGGACAGACTATGGCTACACCTTC
V: TRBV6-5; D: .; J: TRBJ1-2; CDR3: CASSRGQRGYTF; DNA: TGTGCCAGCAGCCGCGGACAGCGTGGCTACACCTTC
V: TRBV7-3; D: TRBD1; J: TRBJ1-2; CDR3: CASSQDRDHGYTF; DNA: TGTGCCAGCAGCCAGGACAGGGACCATGGCTACACCTTC
V: TRBV7-9; D: TRBD1; J: TRBJ1-2; CDR3: CATQGEIRYGYTF; DNA: TGTGCCACTCAGGGGGAGATTCGCTATGGCTACACCTTC
V: TRBV5-1; D: TRBD1; J: TRBJ2-2; CDR3: CASNRQGYTGELFF; DNA: TGCGCCAGCAATAGACAGGGCTACACCGGGGAGCTGTTTTTT
V: TRBV2; D: TRBD2; J: TRBJ2-7; CDR3: CASSEASGLYEQYF; DNA: TGTGCCAGCAGTGAAGCTAGCGGGCTCTACGAGCAGTACTTC
V: TRBV7-9; D: .; J: TRBJ2-3; CDR3: CASSLGGPSTDTQYF; DNA: TGTGCCAGCAGCTTAGGCGGGCCCAGCACAGATACGCAGTATTTT
V: TRBV7-9; D: .; J: TRBJ1-5; CDR3: CASSSNRYRVDQPQHF; DNA: TGTGCCAGCAGCTCAAATCGGTACAGGGTCGATCAGCCCCAGCATTTT
V: TRBV30; D: .; J: TRBJ1-2; CDR3: CAWSRSRESGYTF; DNA: TGTGCCTGGAGTCGGAGCAGGGAAAGTGGCTACACCTTC
V: TRBV5-1; D: TRBD1; J: TRBJ1-4; CDR3: CASSLVPTGGSNEKLFF; DNA: TGCGCCAGCAGCTTGGTTCCGACAGGGGGATCTAATGAAAAACTGTTTTTT
V: TRBV5-4; D: .; J: TRBJ1-1; CDR3: CASTFLDRLNTEAFF; DNA: TGTGCCAGCACCTTTCTCGACAGACTGAACACTGAAGCTTTCTTT
V: TRBV4-1; D: TRBD2; J: TRBJ2-5; CDR3: CASSLLGLADQETQYF; DNA: TGCGCCAGCAGCCTTCTGGGACTAGCAGACCAAGAGACCCAGTACTTC
V: TRBV7-9; D: .; J: TRBJ2-3; CDR3: CASSLFVQNTDTQYF; DNA: TGTGCCAGCAGCTTATTTGTACAGAACACAGATACGCAGTATTTT
V: TRBV7-8; D: .; J: TRBJ1-5; CDR3: CASSLVVTGNQPQHF; DNA: TGTGCCAGCAGCTTAGTGGTAACAGGCAATCAGCCCCAGCATTTT
V: TRBV28; D: .; J: TRBJ1-2; CDR3: CASSLLQADNYGYTF; DNA: TGTGCCAGCAGTTTACTTCAAGCGGATAACTATGGCTACACCTTC
V: TRBV2; D: TRBD1; J: TRBJ2-7; CDR3: CASTRFRDRGYEQYF; DNA: TGTGCCAGCACCCGATTCCGGGACAGGGGCTACGAGCAGTACTTC
V: TRBV28; D: TRBD1; J: TRBJ1-1; CDR3: CASSLTGGSTEAFF; DNA: TGTGCCAGCAGCCTGACAGGGGGCTCCACTGAAGCTTTCTTT
V: TRBV7-9; D: TRBD1; J: TRBJ2-3; CDR3: CASSLTGGRTDTQYF; DNA: TGTGCCAGCAGCCTTACAGGGGGTCGCACAGATACGCAGTATTTT
V: TRBV15; D: TRBD1; J: TRBJ2-6; CDR3: CATSRGQGAAGANVLTF; DNA: TGTGCCACCAGCAGAGGACAGGGGGCTGCAGGGGCCAACGTCCTGACTTTC
V: TRBV5-8; D: .; J: TRBJ2-3; CDR3: CASSPSGGDTQYF; DNA: TGTGCCAGCAGTCCAAGCGGTGGGGATACGCAGTATTTT
V: TRBV6-5; D: TRBD1; J: TRBJ1-2; CDR3: CASSYSYRQGGYGYTF; DNA: TGTGCCAGCAGTTACTCCTATCGACAGGGTGGCTATGGCTACACCTTC
V: TRBV2; D: .; J: TRBJ2-7; CDR3: CASRLTGESSYEQYF; DNA: TGTGCCAGCAGGCTAACAGGCGAGAGCTCCTACGAGCAGTACTTC
V: TRBV15; D: .; J: TRBJ1-1; CDR3: CATSRDLDRRNTEAFF; DNA: TGTGCCACCAGCAGAGATCTCGACAGGAGGAACACTGAAGCTTTCTTT
V: TRBV10-3; D: TRBD1; J: TRBJ1-5; CDR3: CAISESAGGRNQPQHF; DNA: TGTGCCATCAGTGAGTCGGCAGGGGGTAGGAATCAGCCCCAGCATTTT
V: TRBV27; D: .; J: TRBJ2-5; CDR3: CASSSGQETQYF; DNA: TGTGCCAGCAGTTCAGGACAAGAGACCCAGTACTTC
V: TRBV30; D: .; J: TRBJ2-5; CDR3: CAWSRREQQETQYF; DNA: TGTGCCTGGAGTCGGCGTGAACAGCAAGAGACCCAGTACTTC
V: TRBV7-3; D: TRBD1; J: TRBJ2-1; CDR3: CASSPGGQTYNEQFF; DNA: TGTGCCAGCAGCCCAGGGGGACAGACCTACAATGAGCAGTTCTTC
V: TRBV28; D: TRBD1; J: TRBJ1-2; CDR3: CASRAGGYYGYTF; DNA: TGTGCCAGCCGTGCAGGGGGCTACTATGGCTACACCTTC
V: TRBV2; D: .; J: TRBJ2-1; CDR3: CASSVGLSYNEQFF; DNA: TGTGCCAGCAGTGTTGGGCTTTCCTACAATGAGCAGTTCTTC
V: TRBV29-1; D: TRBD2; J: TRBJ2-1; CDR3: CSVAERGNNEQFF; DNA: TGCAGCGTTGCGGAGCGGGGGAACAATGAGCAGTTCTTC